Each of the 25 T cell receptor beta chains below was sequenced from the same sample in a study of CD8 T cells in Susac syndrome (dated by TCRdb to about 2019). Libraries were prepared through the immunoSEQ multiplex PCR assay. RNA was extracted with the RNeasy kit and 0.5 to 1 ug was reverse transcribed using random hexamers. TCRdb ran its own pipeline on the public reads, namely fastp trimming at Q25 and MiXCR clone calling, and kept in-frame beta chains. Each entry merges the rows of one CDR3 protein and shows their most common DNA and genes. The table for this sample lists 75,000 to 80,000 distinct CDR3 sequences; 94% of them were counted only once. 0.5% to 0.65% of the sample is taken by the ten largest. Sequencing was performed on CD8+ T cells from PBMCs. Every receptor here comes from a human donor with Susac syndrome.

This clonotype was detected once. V is TRBV2 and J is TRBJ2-3, with 9 nucleotides matching TRBD2. Germline V lookup: CDR1 SNHLY, CDR2 FYNNEI. The CDR3 is 13 amino acids. J was trimmed by 6 bases and V by 7 bases; bases with no gene match: 5. CDR3 nucleotides: TGTGCCAGCATCCCCGGACTAGCGGATACGCAGTATTTT. Translation: CASIPGLADTQYF.

The chain employs TRBV20-1 and TRBJ2-7, with 7 bases fitting TRBD1. Germline loops: CDR1 DFQATT, CDR2 SNEGSKA (reference sequence). The CDR3 covers 15 residues. Unmatched junction bases numbered 14, after V lost 3 bases and J lost 6 bases. The CDR3 region has the DNA TGCAGTGCTAGGACTCAGGGGGAGATGGGGATCGAGCAGTACTTC. Translated, it gives CSARTQGEMGIEQYF.

This sequence joins TRBV11-2 and TRBJ2-3, with 15 bases identical to TRBD2. Germline V gene data show CDR1 as SGHAT and CDR2 as FQNNGV. There are 17 residues in the CDR3. J was trimmed by 3 bases and V by 3 bases; bases with no gene match: 4. The CDR3 is CASSFWTSGGVTDTQYF. The CDR3 region has the DNA TGTGCCAGCAGCTTCTGGACTAGCGGGGGGGTAACAGATACGCAGTATTTT.

This rearrangement joins TRBV10-3 to TRBJ2-2; 8 nucleotides line up with TRBD1. V was pared by 9 bases and J by 4 bases, with 7 bases of the junction left unmatched. The CDR3 length is 14 residues. Per the germline V gene, CDR1 is ENHRY and CDR2 is SYGVKD. In nucleotides, the CDR3 is TGTGCCATTCCCCGGGACAGGTCCACCGGGGAGCTGTTTTTT. Translating gives CAIPRDRSTGELFF.

This clonotype was seen a single time. The V gene is TRBV9, the J gene TRBJ2-7, with 7 bases identical to TRBD1. CDR3 length: 18 amino acids. With 0 bases clipped from V and 0 bases from J, the junction kept 12 bases outside the gene matches. Germline-derived CDR1 and CDR2 are SGDLS and YYNGEE. DNA of the CDR3: TGTGCCAGCAGCGTAGAGGCAGGGACAGACTCCTTCTCCTACGAGCAGTACTTC. Translated, it gives CASSVEAGTDSFSYEQYF.

The genes are TRBV20-1 and TRBJ1-2, with D possibly being TRBD1 (5 bases). The CDR3 totals 12 residues. With 6 bases removed from V and 7 bases from J, the gap between germline ends came to 15 bases. The germline CDR1 and CDR2 sequences are DFQATT and SNEGSKA (reference sequence). CDR3 bases: TGCAGTGCCTTGCAAGGGGAGGGTGGCTACACCTTC. Amino acid sequence: CSALQGEGGYTF.

The rearrangement joins TRBV11-2 to TRBJ2-1; possibly TRBD1 or TRBD2 for D (6 bases each). The CDR3 length is 17 residues. Trimming took off 3 bases at V and 8 bases at J, with 23 bases between the two ends. Germline V gives CDR1 SGHAT, CDR2 FQNNGV. The CDR3, as DNA: TGTGCCAGCAGCTTTTATGTCTCCGGGGGCCCCAGGGATGAGCAGTTCTTC. This codes for CASSFYVSGGPRDEQFF.

The rearrangement links TRBV7-9 to TRBJ1-2; 7 bases align to TRBD1. Germline CDR1 reads SEHNR; CDR2 reads FQNEAQ (reference sequence). V was pared by 7 bases and J by 8 bases, with 7 bases of the junction left unmatched. CDR3 length: 12 amino acids. CDR3 sequence (DNA): TGTGCCAGCACCCAGGGGGGGAACGGCTACACCTTC. It translates to CASTQGGNGYTF.

V and J are TRBV6-2 or TRBV6-3 and TRBJ2-1, with a possible D match to TRBD1 (5 bases). The CDR3 runs 14 residues. Trimming removed 2 bases from V and 14 bases from J, with 19 bases in between. Germline V gene sequence: CDR1 MNHEY, CDR2 SVGEGT. CDR3 sequence (DNA): TGTGCCAGCAGTTACCCCAGGGTGTCAGAATCAAAGTTCTTC. The encoded protein is CASSYPRVSESKFF.

V is TRBV10-3 and J is TRBJ1-1; possible D gene TRBD1, 5 bases. The CDR3 has 12 residues. The germline gives CDR1 ENHRY, CDR2 SYGVKD. V gave up 7 bases and J gave up 1 base, with 7 bases separating them. CDR3 bases: TGTGCCATCAATAGGGGGAACACTGAAGCTTTCTTT. Residues: CAINRGNTEAFF.

The V and J genes are TRBV19 and TRBJ1-1; a weak D match, TRBD1 (6 bases). Germline CDR1 and CDR2: LNHDA and SQIVND (reference sequence). The CDR3 length is 13 residues. Trimming cost V 6 bases and J 4 bases, with 12 bases left between them. Written as DNA, the CDR3 is TGTGCCAGTAGCCTACAGGGCCCCACTGAAGCTTTCTTT. It is translated as CASSLQGPTEAFF.

V and J are TRBV5-1 and TRBJ2-3; TRBD2 aligns across 15 bases. CDR3 length: 19 residues. Trimming took 4 bases from V and 4 from J; bases not matched to a gene: 13. Germline loops: CDR1 SGHRS, CDR2 YFSETQ. The CDR3 DNA reads TGCGCCAGCAGCCACCGCCCAGGACTAGCGGGGGGGAACCCAGATACGCAGTATTTT. Its translation is CASSHRPGLAGGNPDTQYF.

The chain couples TRBV6-1 to TRBJ1-2; D is uncertain. The CDR3 runs to 17 residues. Germline V lookup: CDR1 MNHNS, CDR2 SASEGT. Trimming removed 2 bases from V and 1 base from J, with 17 bases in between. The CDR3 region is CASSETPTWAVNYGYTF. DNA for the CDR3: TGTGCCAGCAGTGAAACCCCAACGTGGGCAGTTAACTATGGCTACACCTTC.

V and J are TRBV7-9 and TRBJ1-5; D remains ambiguous. Germline V gene lookup returns CDR1 SEHNR and CDR2 FQNEAQ (reference sequence). V was pared by 5 bases and J by 9 bases, with 8 bases between. The CDR3 has 11 amino acids. CDR3 bases: TGTGCCAGCAGCCCAGGAGGGCCCCAGCATTTT. Protein: CASSPGGPQHF.

A single count supports this clonotype. The chain recombines TRBV7-9 with TRBJ2-4, with TRBD1 matching 10 bases. V was pared by 2 bases and J by 1 base, with 2 bases of the junction left unmatched. The CDR3 has 16 residues. CDR1 and CDR2 from the germline V gene are SEHNR and FQNEAQ (reference sequence). The CDR3 region has the DNA TGTGCCAGCAGCTTACCGGGACAGGGGGCCAAAAACATTCAGTACTTC. This gives the protein CASSLPGQGAKNIQYF.

This rearrangement joins TRBV12-3 or TRBV12-4 to TRBJ1-5, with 7 bases identical to TRBD1. The CDR3 sequence is 13 residues long. Trimming cost V 2 bases and J 7 bases; bases outside gene matches: 2. CDR3 loop: CASSLPGGQPQHF. Here the CDR3 DNA reads TGTGCCAGCAGTTTACCAGGGGGACAGCCCCAGCATTTT.

This chain links TRBV7-9 with TRBJ2-7; 7 bases align to TRBD1. Trimming at V came to 8 bases and at J to 5 bases, leaving 6 bases not matched to a gene. Looked up from germline, CDR1 is SEHNR and CDR2 is FQNEAQ (reference sequence). The CDR3 covers 12 residues. The CDR3, as DNA: TGTGCCAGCCACAACAGGGGTGACGAGCAGTACTTC. Translation: CASHNRGDEQYF.

CDR3 in DNA: TGTGCCAGCAGCTTAGCGCGCGGTGCGGGGGGACGGGAGACCCAGTACTTC. Encoded protein: CASSLARGAGGRETQYF. This sequence joins TRBV7-8 and TRBJ2-5; 8 positions agree with TRBD2. With 0 bases clipped from V and 5 bases from J, the junction kept 11 bases outside the gene matches. Germline V lookup: CDR1 SGHVS, CDR2 FQNEAQ. The CDR3 is 17 amino acids.

The chain has TRBV6-5 and TRBJ1-5; a possible D gene is TRBD1 (5 bases). Deletions cut 8 bases from V and 7 bases from J, with 15 bases between. CDR3 size: 13 residues. CDR1 MNHEY and CDR2 SVGAGI come from the germline V gene. Here the CDR3 reads CASGPRGHQPQHF. The DNA of the CDR3 is TGTGCCAGCGGCCCACGGGGCCACCAGCCCCAGCATTTT.

The rearrangement joins TRBV2 to TRBJ2-3, with D perhaps TRBD1 (5 bases). The CDR3 extends over 13 amino acids. Trimming shortened V by 6 bases and J by 4 bases, and 11 bases separated the two germline ends. Germline CDR1 is SNHLY and CDR2 is FYNNEI. CDR3 amino acids: CASRAGLADTQYF. CDR3 bases: TGTGCCAGCAGGGCAGGGTTAGCAGATACGCAGTATTTT. The variable domain in full, completed from reference TRBV2 and TRBJ2-3, reads EPEVTQTPSHQVTQMGQEVILRCVPISNHLYFYWYRQILGQKVEFLVSFYNNEISEKSEIFDDQFSVERPDGSNFTLKIRSTKLEDSAMYFCASRAGLADTQYFGPGTRLTVL.

The V and J genes are TRBV27 and TRBJ2-7; the D is unclear. Trimming pared 2 bases from V and 0 bases from J, leaving 8 bases between. Germline V gene data show CDR1 as MNHEY and CDR2 as SMNVEV (reference sequence). The CDR3 loop spans 14 amino acids. The CDR3, as DNA: TGTGCCAGCAGTTTAAGCAGAGACTCCTACGAGCAGTACTTC. This codes for CASSLSRDSYEQYF.

This rearrangement joins TRBV1 to TRBJ2-1; the table assigns TRBD1, which was not confirmed against the DNA. TRBV1 represents a pseudogene. The CDR3 covers 13 residues. The CDR3 nucleotides are TGCACCAGCCCCAGGCGGGCATACAATGAGCAGTTCTTC. Translation: CTSPRRAYNEQFF.

This rearrangement joins TRBV28 to TRBJ2-7; TRBD1 agrees at 8 bases. V shed 5 bases, J shed 5 bases, and the junction held 5 bases outside the gene matches. The CDR3 is 13 amino acids. Germline V CDR1 and CDR2: MDHEN, SYDVKM. The CDR3: CASSVTGDNEQYF. The CDR3 coding sequence is TGTGCCAGCAGTGTGACAGGGGACAACGAGCAGTACTTC. Using reference TRBV28 and TRBJ2-7 for the parts outside the CDR3, the full variable domain is DVKVTQSSRYLVKRTGEKVFLECVQDMDHENMFWYRQDPGLGLRLIYFSYDVKMKEKGDIPEGYSVSREKKERFSLILESASTNQTSMYLCASSVTGDNEQYFGPGTRLTVT.

This clonotype has just one count. The junction and the germline gene differ at one end; a read error may be behind it. This chain joins TRBV6-1 and TRBJ2-3, with D possibly being TRBD1 or TRBD2 (5 bases each). This CDR3 spans 15 amino acids. Germline CDR1 is MNHNS and CDR2 is SASEGT. The CDR3 region is CASREDRDLRDTQYF. The CDR3 DNA reads TGTGCCAGCAGGGAAGACCGGGACCTCAGAGATACGCAGTATTTT.

Only one count was recorded for this clonotype. The chain joins TRBV7-9 to TRBJ2-5, with D unresolved. The CDR3 extends over 14 amino acids. Trimming left V 1 base short and J 4 bases short, with 10 bases between. Germline values: CDR1 SEHNR, CDR2 FQNEAQ (reference sequence). The CDR3 sequence: CASSLVGRPETQYF. CDR3 in DNA: TGTGCCAGCAGCTTAGTTGGACGACCAGAGACCCAGTACTTC.